The following is a T cell receptor (beta chain) sequence with its context. These data belong to a study of T-cell reconstitution after alpha-beta-depleted transplantation in children. Preparing the TCRbeta library involved the use of unique molecular identifiers. TCRdb re-called the PCR reads with MiXCR, one entry per CDR3 protein. Of some 640,000 distinct CDR3 sequences in the sample, around a sixth were seen once. Germline CDR1 and CDR2: SEHNR and FQNEAQ (reference sequence). This CDR3 region has 15 residues. The ends were cut back, 5 bases at V and 1 base at J, with 11 bases in the middle. The gene calls are TRBV7-9 and TRBJ2-2, with D possibly TRBD1 on 5 matching bases. The origin of this receptor is a human donor who donated a stem cell graft to a child with acute myeloid leukemia. Here the sequenced sample was PBMCs from the stem cell graft donor, taken from the stem cell graft. CDR3 amino acids: CASSLDSVNTGELFF. DNA of the CDR3: TGTGCCAGCAGCCTTGACAGCGTGAACACCGGGGAGCTGTTTTTT.